The 19 T cell receptor beta chains reported below all come from one sample, sequenced in a study of blood T cell repertoires in COVID-19. Assay: immunoSEQ multiplex PCR; the TCRdb copy retains only in-frame clones and omits some. The repertoire holds around 100,000 clones, with roughly 81% as singletons. The sample consisted of peripheral blood. These receptors all come from a human donor in a cohort sampled during active COVID-19.

This CDR3 is CASSQDDVASGGYNEQFF. The CDR3 DNA sequence: TGCGCCAGCAGCCAAGATGACGTTGCTAGCGGGGGCTACAATGAGCAGTTCTTC. This chain uses TRBV4-1 with TRBJ2-1; 10 nucleotides match TRBD2. CDR1 is MGHRA and CDR2 is YSYEKL in the germline V gene. This CDR3 spans 18 amino acids. The V gene end was trimmed by 0 bases and the J gene end by 3 bases; junction bases not matched to a gene: 8.

This clone showed up just once. The chain employs TRBV5-6 and TRBJ2-2, with D uncertain. Germline values: CDR1 SGHDT, CDR2 YYEEEE. The V gene lost 4 bases and the J gene lost 0 bases, with 7 bases spanning the gap. CDR3 size: 14 residues. The CDR3 coding sequence is TGTGCCAGCAGCACAGTGTCGAACACCGGGGAGCTGTTTTTT. Amino acids: CASSTVSNTGELFF. Full variable domain (outside the CDR3, taken from reference TRBV5-6 and TRBJ2-2): DAGVTQSPTHLIKTRGQQVTLRCSPKSGHDTVSWYQQALGQGPQFIFQYYEEEERQRGNFPDRFSGHQFPNYSSELNVNALLLGDSALYLCASSTVSNTGELFFGEGSRLTVL.

J is TRBJ2-1 and V is TRBV18; 7 bases match TRBD1. Germline loops: CDR1 KGHSH, CDR2 LQKENI. The CDR3 contains 17 residues. The trim removed 3 bases at V and 5 bases at J, leaving 13 bases unmatched. The CDR3 DNA reads as TGTGCCAGCTCACCTTACAGACAGGGTAACGCCGACAATGAGCAGTTCTTC. It codes for CASSPYRQGNADNEQFF.

The V and J genes are TRBV5-1 and TRBJ1-1, with D possibly being TRBD1 (6 bases). The CDR3 has 14 residues. Trimming stripped 3 bases from V and 4 bases from J, with 13 bases between. Germline lookup yields CDR1 SGHRS and CDR2 YFSETQ. This chain's CDR3 is CASSSTGTGTEAFF. The CDR3, as DNA: TGCGCCAGCAGCTCCACAGGGACGGGCACTGAAGCTTTCTTT.

The chain couples TRBV2 to TRBJ1-6, with D unresolved. Germline loops: CDR1 SNHLY, CDR2 FYNNEI. The CDR3 sequence is 10 residues long. V lost 4 bases to trimming and J lost 15 bases, with 7 bases between them. CDR3 sequence reads: CASSVGVLHF. CDR3 nucleotides: TGTGCCAGCAGTGTGGGAGTCCTCCACTTT.

V usage is TRBV10-3 and J usage is TRBJ2-5, with D possibly matching TRBD1 (7 bases). CDR1 is ENHRY and CDR2 is SYGVKD in the germline V gene. The CDR3 loop spans 14 amino acids. V lost 3 bases to trimming and J lost 3 bases, with 11 bases between them. CDR3 residues: CAISDPRGEETQYF. In DNA form, the CDR3 reads TGTGCCATCAGTGACCCCAGGGGGGAAGAGACCCAGTACTTC.

The V call is TRBV6-5, the J call TRBJ2-1; 11 positions match TRBD2. The CDR3 is 15 amino acids. V shed 6 bases, J shed 5 bases, and the junction held 6 bases outside the gene matches. CDR1 is MNHEY, CDR2 SVGAGI, per germline. In DNA form, the CDR3 reads TGTGCCAGCAGAATTAGCGGGGGGGCCGACAATGAGCAGTTCTTC. Amino acid sequence: CASRISGGADNEQFF.

The chain joins TRBV20-1 to TRBJ1-1, with a weak D call TRBD1 (6 bases). Trimming took off 3 bases at V and 5 bases at J, with 16 bases between the two ends. The CDR3 is made up of 14 amino acids. The germline gives CDR1 DFQATT, CDR2 SNEGSKA (reference sequence). The CDR3 sequence is CSASWVRGGTEAFF. For the CDR3, the DNA is TGCAGTGCTAGTTGGGTCAGGGGTGGGACTGAAGCTTTCTTT.

The chain carries TRBV5-8 and TRBJ2-7; D might be TRBD1 (6 bases). Germline lookup yields CDR1 SGHTS and CDR2 YDEGEE. The CDR3 is made up of 14 amino acids. Trimming removed 0 bases at V and 6 bases at J, with 13 bases between. The CDR3 region is CASSLDREVREQYF. CDR3 in DNA: TGTGCCAGCAGCTTGGACAGGGAAGTCCGCGAGCAGTACTTC.

This chain links TRBV19 with TRBJ2-7; TRBD1 aligns across 8 bases. The CDR3 runs to 15 residues. Germline-derived CDR1 and CDR2 are LNHDA and SQIVND (reference sequence). V trimming: 3 bases; J trimming: 4 bases; junction bases outside the gene matches: 8. This CDR3 is CASSMKGQEEYEQYF. The CDR3 nucleotides are TGTGCCAGTAGTATGAAGGGACAGGAAGAATACGAGCAGTACTTC.

The chain carries TRBV28 and TRBJ1-2, with D possibly being TRBD1 (6 bases). The CDR3 is 14 residues long. Trimming stripped 6 bases from V and 6 bases from J, with 17 bases between. Germline V gives CDR1 MDHEN, CDR2 SYDVKM. The CDR3 DNA reads as TGTGCCAGCAGGCCTGGACAGCGGGATAATGGCTACACCTTC. Protein sequence: CASRPGQRDNGYTF.

V gene TRBV19 combines with J gene TRBJ2-7; TRBD2 agrees at 8 bases. Per the germline V gene, CDR1 is LNHDA and CDR2 is SQIVND (reference sequence). There are 16 residues in the CDR3. After removal of 3 bases from V and 1 base from J, the junction contained 8 bases not matched to a gene. The CDR3 nucleotides are TGTGCCAGTAGTATTTTATCGAGCGGGGGATCCTACGAGCAGTACTTC. Amino acids: CASSILSSGGSYEQYF.

The chain recombines TRBV28 with TRBJ2-5, with 8 bases that match TRBD1. CDR1 and CDR2 (germline): MDHEN, SYDVKM. The CDR3 covers 15 residues. J was trimmed by 5 bases and V by 5 bases; bases with no gene match: 10. In DNA form, the CDR3 reads TGTGCCAGCAGTCCCCCCACCGGGACAGGCGAGACCCAGTACTTC. The encoded protein is CASSPPTGTGETQYF.

V and J are TRBV30 and TRBJ1-2; 8 nucleotides agree with TRBD1. The germline V gene has CDR1 GTSNPN and CDR2 SVGIG (reference sequence). The CDR3 is 11 amino acids. The V and J ends lost 5 bases and 7 bases, in that order; junction bases with no gene match: 3. For the CDR3, the DNA is TGTGCCTGGCCCGGACAGGGTGGCTACACCTTC. Translated: CAWPGQGGYTF.

Only a few counts were recorded for this clone. The chain recombines TRBV20-1 with TRBJ1-2; D is unresolved. In germline, CDR1 is DFQATT, CDR2 SNEGSKA (reference sequence). Trimming left V 3 bases short and J 5 bases short, with 7 bases between. This CDR3 region has 11 residues. CDR3 residues: CSARRDYGYTF. The DNA of the CDR3 is TGCAGTGCTAGGCGGGATTATGGCTACACCTTC.

The chain employs TRBV5-5 and TRBJ2-2, with unresolved D. Germline V lookup: CDR1 SGHKS, CDR2 YYEKEE (reference sequence). V lost 1 base to trimming and J lost 4 bases, with 14 bases between them. The CDR3 covers 16 residues. In nucleotides, the CDR3 is TGTGCCAGCAGCTTGCAGGTTTCGGTTTCCACCGGGGAGCTGTTTTTT. Translation: CASSLQVSVSTGELFF.

The chain has TRBV7-9 and TRBJ2-3, with TRBD2 identical over 10 bases. The CDR3 loop spans 16 amino acids. J lost 4 bases, V lost 5 bases, and 9 bases had no gene match. Germline lookup yields CDR1 SEHNR and CDR2 FQNEAQ (reference sequence). The CDR3 DNA reads as TGTGCCAGCAGCCCGAACCTAGCGGGAGTACCAGATACGCAGTATTTT. Translated, it gives CASSPNLAGVPDTQYF.

The chain combines TRBV3-1 (or the pseudogene TRBV3-2) with TRBJ1-1; D gene unclear. CDR1 is LGHDT and CDR2 is YNNKEL in the germline V gene (reference sequence). This CDR3 has 13 amino acids. The V gene lost 4 bases and the J gene lost 3 bases, with 9 bases spanning the gap. Written as DNA, the CDR3 is TGTGCCAGCAGCCTACAACCGCACACTGAAGCTTTCTTT. Its protein product is CASSLQPHTEAFF.

V and J are TRBV7-8 and TRBJ2-3; D possibly corresponds to TRBD2 (7 bases). Germline CDR1 and CDR2: SGHVS and FQNEAQ. V was shortened by 7 bases and J by 10 bases, with 18 bases between the two germline ends. CDR3 length: 13 residues. The CDR3 sequence: CASTPVGGVAQYF. Here the CDR3 DNA reads TGTGCCAGCACCCCGGTAGGGGGGGTCGCGCAGTATTTT.